Below, one T cell receptor beta chain is given with its context. The method was immunoSEQ multiplex PCR; TCRdb's version includes in-frame clones alone and lacks a portion of them. The sample lists tens of thousands of clones, about 89% occurring once. The source of the sample is a study of PD-1 blockade in classical Hodgkin lymphoma. Study overall: Nivolumab 3 mg/kg was given intravenously every 2 weeks.

The time point: cycle 4 day 1 (C4D1), after about 6 weeks of nivolumab. Relapse was seen in all patients after autologous stem cell transplantation, and brentuximab vedotin exposure was variable. Best overall response was complete response, partial response or progressive disease in these relapsed/refractory classical Hodgkin lymphoma patients. The CDR3 spans 15 residues. Trimming took 7 bases from V and 0 from J, leaving 13 bases between them. The germline V gene encodes CDR1 SNHLY and CDR2 FYNNEI. The sequence came from a human donor with classical Hodgkin lymphoma. This material consisted of peripheral blood mononuclear cells (PBMCs), taken before the fourth cycle of nivolumab. The genes are TRBV2 and TRBJ2-4; a weak D match, TRBD2 (6 bases). CDR3 in amino acids: CASNLEGLAKNIQYF. The CDR3 DNA reads TGTGCCAGCAATTTGGAGGGGCTAGCCAAAAACATTCAGTACTTC. Full variable domain (missing parts from reference TRBV2 and TRBJ2-4): EPEVTQTPSHQVTQMGQEVILRCVPISNHLYFYWYRQILGQKVEFLVSFYNNEISEKSEIFDDQFSVERPDGSNFTLKIRSTKLEDSAMYFCASNLEGLAKNIQYFGAGTRLSVL.